The clone carrying this TCR beta chain was observed a few times. The antigen remains undetermined. The sample comes from a study of T cells after yellow fever vaccination. Regarding the study as a whole: Post-booster repertoires contained most primary-vaccination clones again (about 95% CD4, approximately 86% CD8). Though weaker, the secondary response peaked faster, on day 5 versus 15.

TCRdb itself ran the 5' RACE reads through MiXCR, one entry per CDR3 protein. Of a few hundred thousand distinct CDR3 sequences listed, around 4.9% are singletons. Germline loops: CDR1 SQVTM, CDR2 ANQGSEA. Trimming at V came to 4 bases and at J to 6 bases, leaving 4 bases not matched to a gene. The CDR3 has 12 residues. The TCR was taken from a man between 18 and 35 years old who received the YFV17D yellow fever vaccine. The specimen comprised CD4+ T cells sorted from PBMCs, sampled on the day of the yellow fever booster vaccination. J is TRBJ1-2 and V is TRBV29-1, with 8 positions matching TRBD1. Here the CDR3 reads CSVGQGYDGYTF. CDR3 bases: TGCAGCGTTGGACAGGGGTATGATGGCTACACCTTC. The entire variable domain, with the rest obtained from reference TRBV29-1 and TRBJ1-2, is as follows: SAVISQKPSRDICQRGTSLTIQCQVDSQVTMMFWYRQQPGQSLTLIATANQGSEATYESGFVIDKFPISRPNLTFSTLTVSNMSPEDSSIYLCSVGQGYDGYTFGSGTRLTVV.